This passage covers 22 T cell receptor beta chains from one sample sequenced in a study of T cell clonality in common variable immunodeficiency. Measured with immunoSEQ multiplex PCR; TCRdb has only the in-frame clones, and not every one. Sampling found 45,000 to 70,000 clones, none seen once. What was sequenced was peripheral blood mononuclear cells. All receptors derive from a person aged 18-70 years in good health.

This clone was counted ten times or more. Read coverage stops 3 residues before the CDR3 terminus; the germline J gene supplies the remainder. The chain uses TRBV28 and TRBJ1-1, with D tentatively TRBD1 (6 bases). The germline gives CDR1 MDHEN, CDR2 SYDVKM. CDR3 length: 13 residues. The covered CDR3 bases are TGTGCCAGCAGGCCGACCTTGGAAGGGGGA. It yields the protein CASRPTLEGG. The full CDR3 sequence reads CASRPTLEGGAFF.

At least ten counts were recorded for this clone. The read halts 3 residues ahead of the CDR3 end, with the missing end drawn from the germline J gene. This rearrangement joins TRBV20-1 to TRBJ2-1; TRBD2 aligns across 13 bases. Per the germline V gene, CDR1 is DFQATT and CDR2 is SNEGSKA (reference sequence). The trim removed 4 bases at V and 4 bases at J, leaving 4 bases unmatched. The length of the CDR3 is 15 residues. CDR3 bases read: TGCAGTGCTACTAGGGGACTAGCGGGGTACAATGAG. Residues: CSATRGLAGYNE. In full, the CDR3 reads CSATRGLAGYNEQFF.

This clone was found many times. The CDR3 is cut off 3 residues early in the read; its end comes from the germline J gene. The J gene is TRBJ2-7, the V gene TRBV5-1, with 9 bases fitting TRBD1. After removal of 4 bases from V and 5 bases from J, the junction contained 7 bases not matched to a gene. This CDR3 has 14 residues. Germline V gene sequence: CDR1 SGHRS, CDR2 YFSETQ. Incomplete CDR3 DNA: TGCGCCAGCAGCCCAGGGACAGGGAGTGACGAG. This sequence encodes CASSPGTGSDE. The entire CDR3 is CASSPGTGSDEQYF.

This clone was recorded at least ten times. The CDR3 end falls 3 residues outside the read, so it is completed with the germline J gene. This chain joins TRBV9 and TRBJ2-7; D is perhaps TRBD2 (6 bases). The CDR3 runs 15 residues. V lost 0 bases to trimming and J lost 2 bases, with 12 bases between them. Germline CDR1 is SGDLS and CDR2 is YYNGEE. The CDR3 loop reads CASSVASSAPYEQYF. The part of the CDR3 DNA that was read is TGTGCCAGCAGCGTAGCGTCTAGCGCGCCCTACGAG.

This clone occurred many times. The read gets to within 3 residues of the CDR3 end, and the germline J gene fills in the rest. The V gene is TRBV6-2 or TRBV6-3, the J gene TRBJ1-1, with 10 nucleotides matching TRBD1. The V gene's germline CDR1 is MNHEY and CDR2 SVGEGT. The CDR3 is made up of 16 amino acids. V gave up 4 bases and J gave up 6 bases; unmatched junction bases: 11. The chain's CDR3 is CASSSGLRQGAAEAFF. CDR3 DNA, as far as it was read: TGTGCCAGCAGTTCGGGCCTCCGACAGGGGGCCGCTGAA.

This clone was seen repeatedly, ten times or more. CDR3 protein: CASRGGRPTDTQYF. The sequenced part of the CDR3 DNA is TGTGCCAGCAGGGGGGGTCGACCCACAGATACG. The chain combines TRBV2 with TRBJ2-3; a weak D match, TRBD2 (6 bases). The sequenced fragment ends 3 residues before the CDR3 boundary, so the rest is inferred from the germline J gene. CDR3 length: 14 residues. Germline V gives CDR1 SNHLY, CDR2 FYNNEI. Trimming took off 6 bases at V and 2 bases at J, with 12 bases between the two ends.

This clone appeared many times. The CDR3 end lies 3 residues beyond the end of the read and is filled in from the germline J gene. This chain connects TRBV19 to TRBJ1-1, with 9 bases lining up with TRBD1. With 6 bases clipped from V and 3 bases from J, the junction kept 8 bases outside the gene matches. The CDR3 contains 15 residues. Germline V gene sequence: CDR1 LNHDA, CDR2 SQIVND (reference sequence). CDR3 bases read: TGTGCCAGTAGGGGATTCCGGGACAGGGACACTGAA. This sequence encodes CASRGFRDRDTE. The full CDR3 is CASRGFRDRDTEAFF.

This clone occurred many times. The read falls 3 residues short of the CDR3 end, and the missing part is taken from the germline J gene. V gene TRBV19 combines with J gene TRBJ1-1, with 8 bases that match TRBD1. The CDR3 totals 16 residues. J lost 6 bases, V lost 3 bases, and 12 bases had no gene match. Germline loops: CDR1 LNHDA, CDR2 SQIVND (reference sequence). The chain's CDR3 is CASSMGGGQGGSEAFF. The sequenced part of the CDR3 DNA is TGTGCCAGTAGTATGGGGGGTGGACAGGGAGGTTCTGAA. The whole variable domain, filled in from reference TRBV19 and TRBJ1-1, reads DGGITQSPKYLFRKEGQNVTLSCEQNLNHDAMYWYRQDPGQGLRLIYYSQIVNDFQKGDIAEGYSVSREKKESFPLTVTSAQKNPTAFYLCASSMGGGQGGSEAFFGQGTRLTVV.

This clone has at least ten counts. Incomplete CDR3 DNA: TGTGCCAGCAGCCAAGATATAAGGGCCCGTGGCACAGATACG. Amino acids: CASSQDIRARGTDT. The full CDR3 reads CASSQDIRARGTDTQYF. The V call is TRBV14, the J call TRBJ2-3; no clear D gene. With the read ending 3 residues before the CDR3 end, the germline J gene is used to fill in that end. The CDR3 covers 17 residues. The germline V and J ends were trimmed by 0 bases and 1 base, with 14 bases remaining between them. Germline V lookup: CDR1 SGHDN, CDR2 FVKESK.

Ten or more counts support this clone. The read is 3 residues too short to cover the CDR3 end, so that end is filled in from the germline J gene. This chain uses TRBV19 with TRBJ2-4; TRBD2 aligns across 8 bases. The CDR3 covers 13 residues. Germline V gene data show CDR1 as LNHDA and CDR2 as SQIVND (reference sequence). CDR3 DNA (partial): TGTGCCAGTAGTATAGATTGGAGCGGGAGT. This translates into CASSIDWSGS. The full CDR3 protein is CASSIDWSGSQYF.

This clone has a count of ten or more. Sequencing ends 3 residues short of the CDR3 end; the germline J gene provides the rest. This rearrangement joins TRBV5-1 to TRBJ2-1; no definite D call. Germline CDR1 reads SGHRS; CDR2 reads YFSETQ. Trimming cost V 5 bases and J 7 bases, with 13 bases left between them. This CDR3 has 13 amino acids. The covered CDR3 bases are TGCGCCAGCAGAGAGCCGGCGGTTAATGAG. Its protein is CASREPAVNE. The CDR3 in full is CASREPAVNEQFF.

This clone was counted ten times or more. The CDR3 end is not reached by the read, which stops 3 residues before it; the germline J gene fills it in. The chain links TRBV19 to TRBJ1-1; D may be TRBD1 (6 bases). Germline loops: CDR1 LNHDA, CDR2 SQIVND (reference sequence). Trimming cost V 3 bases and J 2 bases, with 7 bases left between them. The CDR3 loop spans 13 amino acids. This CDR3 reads CASSMTGNTEAFF. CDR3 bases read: TGTGCCAGTAGTATGACAGGAAACACTGAA.

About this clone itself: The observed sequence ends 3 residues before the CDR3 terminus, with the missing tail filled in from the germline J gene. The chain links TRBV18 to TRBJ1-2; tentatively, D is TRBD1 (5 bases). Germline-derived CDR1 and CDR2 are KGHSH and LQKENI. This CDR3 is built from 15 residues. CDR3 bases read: TGTGCCAGCCGGGGGAAGCGGGAGAGGAGCGGCGAC. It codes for CASRGKRERSGD. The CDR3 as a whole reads CASRGKRERSGDYTF.

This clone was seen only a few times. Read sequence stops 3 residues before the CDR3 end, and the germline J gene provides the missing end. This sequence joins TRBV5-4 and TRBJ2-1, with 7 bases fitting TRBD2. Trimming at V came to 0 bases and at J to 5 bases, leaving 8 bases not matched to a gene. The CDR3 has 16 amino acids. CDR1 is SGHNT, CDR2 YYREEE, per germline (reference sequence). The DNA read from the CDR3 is TGTGCCAGCAGCTTGGCTCAGCGGGGTTTAGACAATGAG. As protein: CASSLAQRGLDNE. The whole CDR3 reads CASSLAQRGLDNEQFF. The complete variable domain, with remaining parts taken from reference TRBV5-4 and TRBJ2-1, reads ETGVTQSPTHLIKTRGQQVTLRCSSQSGHNTVSWYQQALGQGPQFIFQYYREEENGRGNFPPRFSGLQFPNYSSELNVNALELDDSALYLCASSLAQRGLDNEQFFGPGTRLTVL.

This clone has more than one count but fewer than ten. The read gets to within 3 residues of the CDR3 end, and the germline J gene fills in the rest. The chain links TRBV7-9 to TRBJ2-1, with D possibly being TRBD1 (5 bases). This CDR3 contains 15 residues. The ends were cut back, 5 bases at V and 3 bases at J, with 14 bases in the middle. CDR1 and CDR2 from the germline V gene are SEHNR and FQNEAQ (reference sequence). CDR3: CASSEVRQLYNEQFF. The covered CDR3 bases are TGTGCCAGCAGCGAAGTTAGACAGCTCTACAATGAG.

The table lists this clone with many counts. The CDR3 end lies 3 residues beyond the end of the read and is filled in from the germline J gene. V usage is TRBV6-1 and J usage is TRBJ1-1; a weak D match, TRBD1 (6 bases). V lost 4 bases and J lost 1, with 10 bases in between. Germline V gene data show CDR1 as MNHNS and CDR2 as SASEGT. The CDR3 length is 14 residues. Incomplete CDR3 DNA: TGTGCCAGCAGTGTACGGGGGGCGAACACTGAA. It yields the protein CASSVRGANTE. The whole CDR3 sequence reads CASSVRGANTEAFF.

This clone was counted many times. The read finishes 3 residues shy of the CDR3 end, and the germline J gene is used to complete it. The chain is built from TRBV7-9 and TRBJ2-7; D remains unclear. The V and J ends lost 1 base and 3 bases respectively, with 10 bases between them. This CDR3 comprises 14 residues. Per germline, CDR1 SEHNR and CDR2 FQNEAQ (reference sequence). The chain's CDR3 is CASSLGPGIYEQYF. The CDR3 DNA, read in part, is TGTGCCAGCAGCTTAGGGCCGGGTATCTACGAG.

CDR3 DNA (partial): TGTGCCACTTCCAGGGGGCCTAGGGAGACC. This sequence encodes CATSRGPRET. The full CDR3 protein reads CATSRGPRETQYF. The chain is built from TRBV2 and TRBJ2-5, with 8 bases aligning to TRBD1. The CDR3 end falls 3 residues outside the read, so it is completed with the germline J gene. The CDR3 is 13 amino acids. The J segment lost 5 bases and the V segment lost 10 bases, leaving 9 bases of the junction unmatched. Germline values: CDR1 SNHLY, CDR2 FYNNEI. The variable domain in full, completed from reference TRBV2 and TRBJ2-5, reads EPEVTQTPSHQVTQMGQEVILRCVPISNHLYFYWYRQILGQKVEFLVSFYNNEISEKSEIFDDQFSVERPDGSNFTLKIRSTKLEDSAMYFCATSRGPRETQYFGPGTRLLVL.

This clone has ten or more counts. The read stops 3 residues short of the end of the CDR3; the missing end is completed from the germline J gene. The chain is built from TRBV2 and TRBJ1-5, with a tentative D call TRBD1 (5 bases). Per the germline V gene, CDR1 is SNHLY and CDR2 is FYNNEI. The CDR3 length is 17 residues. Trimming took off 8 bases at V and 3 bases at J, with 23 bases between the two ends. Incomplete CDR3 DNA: TGTGCCAGCTTTCGACAGCCATATACTCAATACAATCAGCCC. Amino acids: CASFRQPYTQYNQP. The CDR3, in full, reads CASFRQPYTQYNQPQHF.

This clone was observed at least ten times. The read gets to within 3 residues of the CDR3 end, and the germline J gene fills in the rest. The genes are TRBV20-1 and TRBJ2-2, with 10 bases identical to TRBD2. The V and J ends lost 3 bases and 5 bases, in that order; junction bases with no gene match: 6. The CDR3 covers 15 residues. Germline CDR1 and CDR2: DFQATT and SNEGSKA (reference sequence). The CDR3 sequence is CSARGAGGPTGELFF. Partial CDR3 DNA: TGCAGTGCTAGGGGAGCGGGAGGGCCTACCGGGGAG.

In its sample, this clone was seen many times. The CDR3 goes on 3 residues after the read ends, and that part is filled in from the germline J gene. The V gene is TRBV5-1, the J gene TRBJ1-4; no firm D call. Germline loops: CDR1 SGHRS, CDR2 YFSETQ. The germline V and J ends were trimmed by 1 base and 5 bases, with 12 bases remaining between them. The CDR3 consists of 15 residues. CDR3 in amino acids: CASSLSSHINEKLFF. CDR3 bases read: TGCGCCAGCAGCTTGAGTTCACACATCAATGAAAAA.

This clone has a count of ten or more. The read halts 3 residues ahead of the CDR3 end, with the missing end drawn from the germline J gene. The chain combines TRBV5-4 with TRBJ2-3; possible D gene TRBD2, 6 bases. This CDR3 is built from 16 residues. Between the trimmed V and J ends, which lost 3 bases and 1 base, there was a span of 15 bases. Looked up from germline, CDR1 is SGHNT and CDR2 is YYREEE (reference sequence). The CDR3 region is CASSSRASARTDTQYF. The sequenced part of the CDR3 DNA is TGTGCCAGCAGCTCCCGGGCTAGCGCCCGCACAGATACG.